These 17 T cell receptor beta chains were all obtained from the same sample, sequenced in a study of vaccination effects on CD4 cells after COVID-19 (dated by TCRdb to 2022 to 2024). Library prep was done by the immunoSEQ multiplex PCR assay. The table comes from immuneACCESS by way of TCRdb, which keeps in-frame sequences with V and J called. Part of the clones is missing from these tables; in studies checked, under half for an unresolved V gene and the rest for unknown reasons. This sample lists over 55,000 clones; roughly four fifths were detected once. Roughly 2.7% of the sample belongs to the ten largest clones. Antigen specificity for these receptors is unknown. In the ViraFEST assay, PBMC were stimulated with viral peptide pools, and TCR sequencing was then used to find antigen-specific CD4+ T cell clonotypes based on their expansion. After approximately eleven days of culture, CD4+ T cells were isolated with the EasySep CD4+ T cell isolation kit.

This sample comprised CD4+ T cells from PBMCs cultured with HCoV-229E spike peptides, obtained before COVID-19 vaccination. The cell subset or site label of this sample denotes: HCoV-229E spike overlapping peptide pool stimulation. The receptors were gathered from a human donor who received a COVID-19 vaccine.

The genes are TRBV14 and TRBJ1-2; tentative D call: TRBD1 (5 bases). This CDR3 comprises 15 residues. Germline V gene data show CDR1 as SGHDN and CDR2 as FVKESK. Trimming cost V 0 bases and J 4 bases, with 12 bases left between them. The CDR3 region has the DNA TGTGCCAGCAGCCAAGATAAGGCAGGGATCTATGGCTACACCTTC. Translation: CASSQDKAGIYGYTF.

The chain has TRBV6-2 or TRBV6-3 and TRBJ1-6, with a tentative D call TRBD1 (5 bases). The CDR3 spans 16 residues. V lost 2 bases to trimming and J lost 6 bases, with 14 bases between them. Germline CDR1 and CDR2: MNHEY and SVGEGT. The CDR3 DNA reads TGTGCCAGCAGTTACCGCAGGACGGGGCTTAATTCACCCCTCCACTTT. Its translation is CASSYRRTGLNSPLHF.

V usage is TRBV3-1 (or the pseudogene TRBV3-2) and J usage is TRBJ2-7; 11 positions match TRBD1. In germline, CDR1 is LGHDT, CDR2 YNNKEL (reference sequence). The J segment lost 12 bases and the V segment lost 9 bases, leaving 4 bases of the junction unmatched. This CDR3 is built from 10 residues. CDR3 region: CARGQGVRYV. For the CDR3, the DNA is TGTGCCAGGGGACAGGGGGTTAGGTACGTC.

CDR3 sequence reads: CAWRGLARGNTQYF. The CDR3 DNA follows: TGTGCCTGGAGGGGACTAGCAAGAGGGAATACGCAGTATTTT. The chain joins TRBV30 to TRBJ2-3, with 9 bases fitting TRBD2. Germline lookup yields CDR1 GTSNPN and CDR2 SVGIG (reference sequence). This CDR3 has 14 amino acids. The junction had 8 bases not matched to a gene; V was cut back by 3 bases and J by 7 bases.

V usage is TRBV3-1 (or the pseudogene TRBV3-2) and J usage is TRBJ1-3; TRBD1 agrees at 7 bases. In germline, CDR1 is LGHDT, CDR2 YNNKEL (reference sequence). This CDR3 is built from 15 residues. Losses at the gene ends were 3 bases for V and 2 bases for J; bases not matched to a gene: 4. In nucleotides, the CDR3 is TGTGCCAGCAGCCATCAAGGGGGCGCTGGAAACACCATATATTTT. Its protein is CASSHQGGAGNTIYF.

V usage is TRBV6-5 and J usage is TRBJ2-3; maybe TRBD1 (7 bases). The CDR3 is 15 residues long. The germline V gene encodes CDR1 MNHEY and CDR2 SVGAGI. The V end was cut by 6 bases, the J end by 2 bases, with 15 bases between. The CDR3 sequence is CASSGGGRFTDTQYF. CDR3 coding DNA: TGTGCCAGCAGCGGAGGGGGCAGATTCACAGATACGCAGTATTTT.

The rearrangement uses TRBV2 and TRBJ1-2, with 7 nucleotides matching TRBD1. Germline values: CDR1 SNHLY, CDR2 FYNNEI. The J segment lost 8 bases and the V segment lost 5 bases, leaving 11 bases of the junction unmatched. This CDR3 is 14 amino acids long. The CDR3 region is CASSLGRQGGGYTF. The CDR3 DNA reads as TGTGCCAGCAGTCTAGGGAGGCAGGGGGGAGGCTACACCTTC.

V and J are TRBV7-6 and TRBJ1-5; TRBD1 aligns across 7 bases. With 1 base clipped from V and 1 base from J, the junction kept 4 bases outside the gene matches. Per the germline V gene, CDR1 is SGHVS and CDR2 is FNYEAQ. The CDR3 is 16 residues long. In DNA, the CDR3 is TGTGCCAGCAGCTTAGGGAGGGGGCAGAGCAATCAGCCCCAGCATTTT. It specifies CASSLGRGQSNQPQHF. Drawing the rest from reference TRBV7-6 and TRBJ1-5, the complete variable domain is GAGVSQSPRYKVTKRGQDVALRCDPISGHVSLYWYRQALGQGPEFLTYFNYEAQQDKSGLPNDRFSAERPEGSISTLTIQRTEQRDSAMYRCASSLGRGQSNQPQHFGDGTRLSIL.

This sequence joins TRBV18 and TRBJ1-5; 7 bases line up with TRBD1. The CDR3 is 15 amino acids. The V segment lost 5 bases and the J segment 5 bases; nucleotides outside the gene matches: 9. In germline, CDR1 is KGHSH, CDR2 LQKENI. The CDR3 nucleotides are TGTGCCAGCTCAGGAATCGGGGACAGCCATCAGCCCCAGCATTTT. This codes for CASSGIGDSHQPQHF. Complete variable domain (other parts from reference TRBV18 and TRBJ1-5): NAGVMQNPRHLVRRRGQEARLRCSPMKGHSHVYWYRQLPEEGLKFMVYLQKENIIDESGMPKERFSAEFPKEGPSILRIQQVVRGDSAAYFCASSGIGDSHQPQHFGDGTRLSIL.

The V call is TRBV5-1, the J call TRBJ2-2, with a possible D match to TRBD1 (6 bases). The CDR3 sequence is 14 residues long. CDR1 and CDR2 from the germline V gene are SGHRS and YFSETQ. Trimming removed 4 bases from V and 3 bases from J, with 10 bases in between. The CDR3 bases are TGCGCCAGCAGCGTACAGGGTTACACCGGGGAGCTGTTTTTT. Translating gives CASSVQGYTGELFF.

This clone appeared a few times. V is TRBV7-3 and J is TRBJ1-1, with D perhaps TRBD1 (5 bases). The CDR3 has 13 residues. CDR1 is SGHTA and CDR2 is FQGTGA in the germline V gene. Trimming shortened V by 5 bases and J by 4 bases, and 11 bases separated the two germline ends. The CDR3 here is CASSPQGSTEAFF. DNA of the CDR3: TGTGCCAGCAGCCCTCAGGGAAGCACTGAAGCTTTCTTT. The full variable domain, completed using reference TRBV7-3 and TRBJ1-1, is GAGVSQTPSNKVTEKGKYVELRCDPISGHTALYWYRQSLGQGPEFLIYFQGTGAADDSGLPNDRFFAVRPEGSVSTLKIQRTERGDSAVYLCASSPQGSTEAFFGQGTRLTVV.

This clone occurred a few times. The V call is TRBV5-4, the J call TRBJ2-7, with D perhaps TRBD2 (6 bases). Germline CDR1 is SGHNT and CDR2 is YYREEE (reference sequence). Trimming took 2 bases from V and 2 from J, leaving 11 bases between them. The CDR3 runs to 14 residues. CDR3 sequence: CASSLKGTPYEQYV. The CDR3 coding sequence is TGTGCCAGCAGCTTAAAGGGGACTCCCTACGAGCAGTACGTC.

The chain has TRBV3-1 (or the pseudogene TRBV3-2) and TRBJ1-2; D is perhaps TRBD1 (6 bases). Between the trimmed V and J ends, which lost 4 bases and 2 bases, there was a span of 11 bases. The CDR3 is 14 residues long. Germline V gene lookup returns CDR1 LGHDT and CDR2 YNNKEL (reference sequence). The CDR3 nucleotides are TGTGCCAGCAGCCCCTCAGGGGAGAACTATGGCTACACCTTC. This codes for CASSPSGENYGYTF.

This clone was recorded once. The chain is built from TRBV4-1 and TRBJ1-2, with D unclear. V was shortened by 4 bases and J by 2 bases, with 11 bases between the two germline ends. This CDR3 spans 14 amino acids. Germline CDR1 MGHRA, CDR2 YSYEKL. The CDR3 coding sequence is TGCGCCAGCAGCCTCCAGACTGGGAACTATGGCTACACCTTC. Protein: CASSLQTGNYGYTF.

The chain joins TRBV6-5 to TRBJ1-2, with TRBD1 identical over 9 bases. V dropped 7 bases and J dropped 4; count of bases not matched to a gene: 4. Germline V lookup: CDR1 MNHEY, CDR2 SVGAGI. This CDR3 region has 13 residues. CDR3 region: CASIGTGSYGYTF. In DNA, the CDR3 is TGTGCCAGCATCGGGACAGGGAGCTATGGCTACACCTTC.

The rearrangement joins TRBV2 to TRBJ2-7; 10 bases agree with TRBD1. Germline V gene lookup returns CDR1 SNHLY and CDR2 FYNNEI. The CDR3 is 13 amino acids. V shed 4 bases and J 4 bases; nucleotides not matched to a gene: 1. The CDR3 loop is CASSGGQGYEQYV. The CDR3 DNA sequence: TGTGCCAGCAGTGGGGGACAGGGGTACGAGCAGTACGTC.

The rearrangement joins TRBV19 to TRBJ1-1; D uncertain. The germline V and J ends were trimmed by 5 bases and 4 bases, with 8 bases remaining between them. From germline, CDR1 is LNHDA and CDR2 SQIVND (reference sequence). CDR3 length: 12 amino acids. CDR3 DNA: TGTGCCAGTAGTTTCGGTTTCACTGAAGCTTTCTTT. It specifies CASSFGFTEAFF. Based on the CDR3 plus reference TRBV19 and TRBJ1-1, the full variable domain is DGGITQSPKYLFRKEGQNVTLSCEQNLNHDAMYWYRQDPGQGLRLIYYSQIVNDFQKGDIAEGYSVSREKKESFPLTVTSAQKNPTAFYLCASSFGFTEAFFGQGTRLTVV.